Below, one TCR beta chain is given with its context. The clone's antigen remains unknown. Per-nucleotide qualities are absent, and no much larger clonotype sits a single base away. Reading the germline V gene gives CDR1 SGHVS and CDR2 FQNEAQ. The CDR3 runs 17 amino acids, cysteine and phenylalanine included. Here the CDR3 DNA is all that survives: 51 bases in frame from base 1. Trimming removed 3 bases from V and 0 bases from J, leaving 17 bases between the germline ends. This was a case-control study nested in a cohort of healthcare workers in London, UK, who had nasopharyngeal swab PCR tests and blood samples taken every week. Healthcare workers were recruited during the week of the UK lockdown, between 23 and 31 March 2020, and followed weekly for up to 16 weeks. The sample originates from a study of early T cells in non-severe SARS-CoV-2 infection (dated by TCRdb to 2020 to 2023). For context, the study as a whole: Bulk RNA from unsorted whole blood was used for TCR sequencing, so alpha and beta chains could not be paired.

The paper's findings and limits, for the study overall: Matching against VDJdb was skewed toward anti-spike CD8 responses, likely underestimated virus-specific expansions, and missed private and CD4 specificities.

The library was made by 5' RACE. Instrument used: NextSeq 500. Unique molecular identifiers were attached to individual cDNA molecules in the TCR library protocol so that sequencing error and PCR bias could be corrected. Both TCR alpha and beta chains were sequenced, and tight co-correlation was observed between alpha and beta sequence abundances in each sample. Regarding the original processing steps: V gene, J gene and CDR3 annotation of TCR sequences was performed with Decombinator V4. Expanded TCRs were defined as changing significantly between any two time points under a Poisson model with p below 0.0001. Abundances of TCRs were expressed as counts per million after normalisation to the total number of TCRs sequenced in each sample. TRAV1-2 paired with TRAJ12, TRAJ20 or TRAJ33 defined MAIT TCRs, while TRAV10 paired with TRAJ18 defined iNKT TCRs. A search of VDJdb, accessed on 1 November 2021, was run for TCRs annotated to CMV, EBV and SARS-CoV-2, with TCRs annotated for multiple antigens excluded. TCRdb cleaned the public reads at Q25 with fastp, built clones with MiXCR and kept in-frame beta chains. Each CDR3 protein appears once, grouped with its most common genes and DNA. The V and J calls were determined by TCRdb, not by the authors. The sample table lists some 60,000 distinct CDR3 sequences, about 10% of them with a count of one. 8.5% to 9% of the sample lies in the top ten.

The V and J genes are TRBV7-8 and TRBJ2-5, with no reliable assignment of the D segment. The clonotype originates from an adult who was a healthcare worker with PCR-confirmed SARS-CoV-2 infection or an uninfected control (not recorded which). Sequenced: whole blood. The CDR3 is CASSFPGASRYQETQYF. The nucleotide sequence reads as follows: TGTGCCAGCAGCTTCCCTGGCGCTTCCAGGTACCAAGAGACCCAGTACTTC.